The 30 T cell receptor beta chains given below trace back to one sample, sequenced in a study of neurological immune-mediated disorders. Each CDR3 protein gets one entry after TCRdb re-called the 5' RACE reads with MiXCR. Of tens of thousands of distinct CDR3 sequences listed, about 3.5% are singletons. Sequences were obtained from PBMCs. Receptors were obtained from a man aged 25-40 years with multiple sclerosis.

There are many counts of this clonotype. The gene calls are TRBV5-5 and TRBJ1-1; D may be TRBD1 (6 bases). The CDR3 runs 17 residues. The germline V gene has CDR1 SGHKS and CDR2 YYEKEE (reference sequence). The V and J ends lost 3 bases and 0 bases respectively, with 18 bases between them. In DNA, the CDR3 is TGTGCCAGCAGCTATGGTTGGCCAGGGGCGATGAACACTGAAGCTTTCTTT. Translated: CASSYGWPGAMNTEAFF.

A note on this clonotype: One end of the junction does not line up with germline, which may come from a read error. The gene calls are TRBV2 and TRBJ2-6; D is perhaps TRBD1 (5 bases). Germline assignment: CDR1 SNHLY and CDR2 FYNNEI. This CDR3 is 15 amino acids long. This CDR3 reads CASSGARSGAKVLTF. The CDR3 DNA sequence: TGTGCCAGCAGCGGAGCCCGCTCTGGGGCCAAAGTCCTGACTTTC.

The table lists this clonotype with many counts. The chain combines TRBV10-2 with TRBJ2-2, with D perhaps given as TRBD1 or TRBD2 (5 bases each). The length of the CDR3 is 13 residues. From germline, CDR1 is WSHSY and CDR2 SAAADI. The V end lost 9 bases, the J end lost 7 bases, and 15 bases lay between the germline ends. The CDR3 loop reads CASAGTPGGELFF. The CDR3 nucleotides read TGCGCCAGTGCCGGGACCCCCGGCGGGGAGCTGTTTTTT.

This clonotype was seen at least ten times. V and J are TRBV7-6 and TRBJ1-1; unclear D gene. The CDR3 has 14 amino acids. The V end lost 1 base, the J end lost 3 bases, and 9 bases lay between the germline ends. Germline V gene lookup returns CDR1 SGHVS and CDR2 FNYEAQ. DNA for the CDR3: TGTGCCAGCAGCTTAGAGGGTTCCGACACTGAAGCTTTCTTT. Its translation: CASSLEGSDTEAFF.

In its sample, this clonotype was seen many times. The CDR3 is CASSLEIGSNQPQHF. CDR3 DNA sequence: TGTGCCAGCAGCTTAGAAATAGGTAGCAATCAGCCCCAGCATTTT. The chain recombines TRBV11-2 with TRBJ1-5, with no clear D. CDR1 is SGHAT and CDR2 is FQNNGV in the germline V gene. The ends were cut back, 0 bases at V and 0 bases at J, with 6 bases in the middle. The CDR3 totals 15 residues.

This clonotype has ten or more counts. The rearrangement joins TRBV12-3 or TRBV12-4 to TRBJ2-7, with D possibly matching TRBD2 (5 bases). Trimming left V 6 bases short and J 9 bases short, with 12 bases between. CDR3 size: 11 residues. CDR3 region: CASSLRGLQYF. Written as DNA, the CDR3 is TGTGCCAGCAGCCTCCGGGGTTTGCAGTACTTC.

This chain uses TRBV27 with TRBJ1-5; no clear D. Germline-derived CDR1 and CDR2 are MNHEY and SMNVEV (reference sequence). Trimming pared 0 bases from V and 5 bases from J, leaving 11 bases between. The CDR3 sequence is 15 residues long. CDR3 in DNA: TGTGCCAGCAGTTTATCTGGGGAGGGCTATCAGCCCCAGCATTTT. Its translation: CASSLSGEGYQPQHF.

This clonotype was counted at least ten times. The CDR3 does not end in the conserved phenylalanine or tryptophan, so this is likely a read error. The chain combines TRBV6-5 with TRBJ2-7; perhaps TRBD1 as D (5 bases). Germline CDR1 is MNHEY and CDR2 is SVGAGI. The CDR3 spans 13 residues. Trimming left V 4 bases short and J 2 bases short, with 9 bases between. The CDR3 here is CASSLQVTYEQYN. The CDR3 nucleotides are TGTGCCAGCAGTTTACAGGTTACCTACGAGCAGTACAAC.

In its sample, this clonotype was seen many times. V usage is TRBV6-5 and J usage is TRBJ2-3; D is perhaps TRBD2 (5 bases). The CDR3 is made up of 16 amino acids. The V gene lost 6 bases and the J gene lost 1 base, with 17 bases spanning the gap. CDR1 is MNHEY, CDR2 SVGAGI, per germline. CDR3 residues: CASSPLGDVGTDTQYF. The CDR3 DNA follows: TGTGCCAGCAGCCCTCTCGGGGATGTTGGCACAGATACGCAGTATTTT.

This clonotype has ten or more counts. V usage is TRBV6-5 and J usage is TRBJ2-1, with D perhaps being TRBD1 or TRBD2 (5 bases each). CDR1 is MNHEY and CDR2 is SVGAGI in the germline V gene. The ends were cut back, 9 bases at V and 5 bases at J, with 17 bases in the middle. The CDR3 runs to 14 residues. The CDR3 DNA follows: TGTGCCAGTTCTTGGACACCGGGAAACAATGAGCAGTTCTTC. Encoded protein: CASSWTPGNNEQFF.

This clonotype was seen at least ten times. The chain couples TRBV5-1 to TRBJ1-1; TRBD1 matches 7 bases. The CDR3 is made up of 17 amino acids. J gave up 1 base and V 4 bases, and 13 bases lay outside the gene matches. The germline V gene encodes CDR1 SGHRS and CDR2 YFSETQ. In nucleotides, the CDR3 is TGCGCCAGCAGCGTACTACATTCGGGACAGCAGAACACTGAAGCTTTCTTT. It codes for CASSVLHSGQQNTEAFF.

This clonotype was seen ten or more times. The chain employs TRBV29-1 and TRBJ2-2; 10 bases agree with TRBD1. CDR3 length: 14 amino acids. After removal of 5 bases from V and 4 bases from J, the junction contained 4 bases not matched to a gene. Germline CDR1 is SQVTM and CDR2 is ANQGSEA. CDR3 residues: CSVTGTGATGELFF. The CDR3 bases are TGCAGCGTTACCGGGACAGGGGCCACCGGGGAGCTGTTTTTT.

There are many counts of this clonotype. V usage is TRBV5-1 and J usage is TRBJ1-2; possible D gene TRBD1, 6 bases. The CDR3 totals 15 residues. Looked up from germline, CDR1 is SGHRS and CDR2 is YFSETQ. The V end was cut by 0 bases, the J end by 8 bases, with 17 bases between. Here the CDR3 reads CASSLDDWDTQGYTF. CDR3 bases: TGCGCCAGCAGCTTGGATGACTGGGACACCCAAGGCTACACCTTC.

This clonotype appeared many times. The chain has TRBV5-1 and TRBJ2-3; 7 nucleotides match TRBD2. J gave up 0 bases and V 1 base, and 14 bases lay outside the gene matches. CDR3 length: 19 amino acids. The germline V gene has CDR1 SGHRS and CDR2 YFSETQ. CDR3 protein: CASSLKPHQLAYSTDTQYF. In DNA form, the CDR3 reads TGCGCCAGCAGCTTGAAGCCACACCAACTAGCGTACAGCACAGATACGCAGTATTTT.

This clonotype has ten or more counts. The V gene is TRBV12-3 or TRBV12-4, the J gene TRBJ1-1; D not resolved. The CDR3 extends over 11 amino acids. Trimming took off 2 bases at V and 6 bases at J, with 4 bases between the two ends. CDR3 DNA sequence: TGTGCCAGCAGTTTAAGCGCTGAAGCTTTCTTT. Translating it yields CASSLSAEAFF.

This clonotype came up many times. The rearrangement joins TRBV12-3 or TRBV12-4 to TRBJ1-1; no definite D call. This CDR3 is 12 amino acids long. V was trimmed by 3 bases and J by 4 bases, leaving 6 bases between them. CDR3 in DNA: TGTGCCAGCAGTTTCGGTTCCACTGAAGCTTTCTTT. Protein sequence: CASSFGSTEAFF.

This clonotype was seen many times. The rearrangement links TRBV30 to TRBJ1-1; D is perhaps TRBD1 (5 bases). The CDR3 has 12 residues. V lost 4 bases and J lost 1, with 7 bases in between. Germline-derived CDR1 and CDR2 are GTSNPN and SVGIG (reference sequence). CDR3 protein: CAWTGGNTEAFF. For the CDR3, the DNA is TGTGCCTGGACGGGGGGGAACACTGAAGCTTTCTTT.

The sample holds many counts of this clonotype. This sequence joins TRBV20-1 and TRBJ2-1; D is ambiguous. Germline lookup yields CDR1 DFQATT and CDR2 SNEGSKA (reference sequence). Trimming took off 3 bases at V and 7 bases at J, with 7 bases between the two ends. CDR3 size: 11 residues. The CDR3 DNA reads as TGCAGTGCTAGTGGCAGGAATGAGCAGTTCTTC. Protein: CSASGRNEQFF.

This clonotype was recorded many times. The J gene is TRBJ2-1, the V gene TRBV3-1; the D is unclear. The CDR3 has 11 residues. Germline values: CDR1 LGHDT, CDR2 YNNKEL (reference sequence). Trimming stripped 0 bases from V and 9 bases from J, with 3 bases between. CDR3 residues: CASSQEAEQFF. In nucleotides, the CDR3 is TGTGCCAGCAGCCAAGAGGCTGAGCAGTTCTTC.

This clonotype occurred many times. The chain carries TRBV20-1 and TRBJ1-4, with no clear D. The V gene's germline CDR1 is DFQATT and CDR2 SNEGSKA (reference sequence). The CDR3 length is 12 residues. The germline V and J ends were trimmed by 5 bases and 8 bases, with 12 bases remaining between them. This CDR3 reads CSARNSNEKLFF. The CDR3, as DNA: TGCAGTGCTCGTAACTCGAACGAAAAACTGTTTTTT.

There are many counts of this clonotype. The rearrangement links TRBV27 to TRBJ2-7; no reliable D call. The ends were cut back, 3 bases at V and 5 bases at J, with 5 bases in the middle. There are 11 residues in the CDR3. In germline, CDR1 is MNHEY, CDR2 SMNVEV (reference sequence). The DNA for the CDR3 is TGTGCCAGCAGTTTTAGGGACGAGCAGTACTTC. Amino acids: CASSFRDEQYF.

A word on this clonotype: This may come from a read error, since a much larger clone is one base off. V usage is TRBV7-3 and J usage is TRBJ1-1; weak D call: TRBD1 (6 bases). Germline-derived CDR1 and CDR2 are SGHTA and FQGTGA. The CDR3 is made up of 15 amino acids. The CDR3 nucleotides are TGTGCCAGCAGCACGTACAGGGACAACGCCACTAAAGCTTTCTTT. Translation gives CASSTYRDNATKAFF.

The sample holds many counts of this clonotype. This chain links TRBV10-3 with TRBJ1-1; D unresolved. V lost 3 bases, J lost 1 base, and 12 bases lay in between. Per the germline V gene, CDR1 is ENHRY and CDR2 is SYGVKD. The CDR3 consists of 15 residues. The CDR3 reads CAISESQEPNTEAFF. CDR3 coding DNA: TGTGCCATCAGTGAATCGCAGGAACCGAACACTGAAGCTTTCTTT.

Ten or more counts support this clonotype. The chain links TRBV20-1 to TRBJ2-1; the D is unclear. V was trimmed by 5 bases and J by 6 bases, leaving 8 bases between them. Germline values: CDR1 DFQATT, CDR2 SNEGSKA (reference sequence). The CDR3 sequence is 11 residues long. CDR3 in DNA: TGCAGTGCTGTGACCCCCAATGAGCAGTTCTTC. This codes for CSAVTPNEQFF.

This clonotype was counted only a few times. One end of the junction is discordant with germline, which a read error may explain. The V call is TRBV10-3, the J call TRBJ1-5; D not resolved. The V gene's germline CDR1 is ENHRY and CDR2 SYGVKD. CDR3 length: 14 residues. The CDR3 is CAISDGGINQPQNF. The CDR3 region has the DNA TGTGCCATCAGTGATGGTGGAATCAATCAGCCCCAGAATTTT.

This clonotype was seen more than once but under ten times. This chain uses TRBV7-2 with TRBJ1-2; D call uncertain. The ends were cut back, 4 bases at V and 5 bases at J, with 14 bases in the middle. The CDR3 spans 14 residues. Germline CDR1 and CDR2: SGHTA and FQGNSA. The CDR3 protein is CASSSRGKVYGYTF. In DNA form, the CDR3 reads TGTGCCAGCAGCTCCCGGGGTAAAGTTTATGGCTACACCTTC.

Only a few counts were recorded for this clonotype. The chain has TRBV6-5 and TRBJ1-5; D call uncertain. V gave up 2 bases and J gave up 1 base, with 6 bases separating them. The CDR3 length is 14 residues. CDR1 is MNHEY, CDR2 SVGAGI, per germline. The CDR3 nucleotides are TGTGCCAGCAGTTACAGACCAAGCAATCAGCCCCAGCATTTT. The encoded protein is CASSYRPSNQPQHF.

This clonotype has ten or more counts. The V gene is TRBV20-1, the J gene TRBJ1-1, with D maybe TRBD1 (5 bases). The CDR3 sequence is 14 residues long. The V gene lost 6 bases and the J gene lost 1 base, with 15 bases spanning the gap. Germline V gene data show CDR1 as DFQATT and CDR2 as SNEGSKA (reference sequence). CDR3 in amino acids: CSAFLLGQNTEAFF. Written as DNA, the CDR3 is TGCAGTGCGTTCTTATTAGGACAGAACACTGAAGCTTTCTTT.

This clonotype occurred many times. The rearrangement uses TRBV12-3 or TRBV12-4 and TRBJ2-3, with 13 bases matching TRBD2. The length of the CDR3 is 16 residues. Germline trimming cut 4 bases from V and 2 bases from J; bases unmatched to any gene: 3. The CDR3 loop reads CASSWGLAGYTDTQYF. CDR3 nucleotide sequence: TGTGCCAGCAGTTGGGGACTAGCGGGGTACACAGATACGCAGTATTTT.

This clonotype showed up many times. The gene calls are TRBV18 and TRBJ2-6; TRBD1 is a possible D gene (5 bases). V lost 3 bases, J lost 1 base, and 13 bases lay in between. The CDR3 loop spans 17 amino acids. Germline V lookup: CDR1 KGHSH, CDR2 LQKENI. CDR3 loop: CASSPIRPGSGANVLTF. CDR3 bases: TGTGCCAGCTCACCCATTCGACCAGGGTCTGGGGCCAACGTCCTGACTTTC.